What follows are 5 T cell receptor beta chains derived from one specimen sequenced in a study of shared clonotypes between healthy human individuals. Profiling relied on immunoSEQ multiplex PCR, and the TCRdb table lists in-frame clones only, not all of them. This table has more than 1 million clones, 70% to 80% appearing once. The sample comprised memory CD4+ T cells from PBMCs. Specified subset: CD45RA-negative fraction. The receptors stem from a man aged 18 to 29 in good health. Some clones in this sample may be carry-over from other donors' samples.

This chain links TRBV2 with TRBJ2-7; TRBD2 aligns across 8 bases. Germline V gives CDR1 SNHLY, CDR2 FYNNEI. The V and J ends lost 10 bases and 1 base, in that order; junction bases with no gene match: 6. The CDR3 spans 13 residues. CDR3 nucleotide sequence: TGTGCCACCTACTTAGCGGGATCCTACGAGCAGTACTTC. Residues: CATYLAGSYEQYF.

The chain joins TRBV9 to TRBJ2-2; D not certain. The CDR3 runs 13 residues. The germline V and J ends were trimmed by 2 bases and 1 base, with 3 bases remaining between them. Germline CDR1 and CDR2: SGDLS and YYNGEE. CDR3 bases: TGTGCCAGCAGCGTTAGGAACACCGGGGAGCTGTTTTTT. This codes for CASSVRNTGELFF.

This clone has a count of ten or more. This chain links TRBV14 with TRBJ2-4, with 8 bases identical to TRBD2. In germline, CDR1 is SGHDN, CDR2 FVKESK. The CDR3 runs 14 residues. J gave up 7 bases and V 4 bases, and 6 bases lay outside the gene matches. CDR3 loop: CASSLSGSANIQYF. In DNA form, the CDR3 reads TGTGCCAGCAGCCTGAGCGGGAGCGCGAACATTCAGTACTTC.

The gene calls are TRBV28 and TRBJ2-3; tentative D call: TRBD1 (5 bases). V lost 5 bases and J 7 bases, leaving 25 bases between the germline ends. The germline V gene encodes CDR1 MDHEN and CDR2 SYDVKM. This CDR3 spans 17 amino acids. CDR3 amino acids: CASSGRQWGLARNTQYF. The CDR3 DNA reads as TGTGCCAGCAGTGGGCGGCAGTGGGGCCTGGCACGAAATACGCAGTATTTT.

The chain joins TRBV19 to TRBJ1-1; possible D gene TRBD1, 5 bases. CDR1 LNHDA and CDR2 SQIVND come from the germline V gene (reference sequence). V gave up 3 bases and J gave up 5 bases, with 13 bases separating them. This CDR3 is 14 amino acids long. The CDR3 loop is CASSIGRGRTEAFF. As DNA, the CDR3 is TGTGCCAGTAGTATCGGTCGGGGGAGGACTGAAGCTTTCTTT.